The T cell receptor beta chain described here comes from a study of blood T cells in healthy people across ages. Points from the study as a whole: Observed TCR beta diversity per million T cells went down as age went up. This fall followed a roughly linear course with age.

The authors ran a second PCR of roughly 7 to 11 cycles using a sample-barcoded 5' primer and a J-beta primer mix. Each cDNA molecule was tagged by a template-switch adaptor with 12 random nucleotides. MiXCR, run by TCRdb on the 5' RACE reads, gives a single entry per CDR3 protein. This table has hundreds of thousands of distinct CDR3 sequences, roughly 53% appearing once. There were at least 5.5 micrograms of total RNA extracted from every sample. Germline CDR1 is SGDLS and CDR2 is YYNGEE. V lost 3 bases, J lost 10 bases, and 14 bases stayed unmatched. This CDR3 has 15 amino acids. Concerning this clonotype: As yet, its antigen is unknown.

The material sequenced was blood. This TCR was recovered from a man older than 75 in good health. The chain combines TRBV9 with TRBJ2-7; 9 bases map to TRBD2. The CDR3 loop is CASSEGLAGSVTQYF. DNA of the CDR3: TGTGCCAGCAGCGAGGGGCTAGCGGGATCTGTAACCCAGTACTTC. The entire variable domain, with the rest obtained from reference TRBV9 and TRBJ2-7, is as follows: DSGVTQTPKHLITATGQRVTLRCSPRSGDLSVYWYQQSLDQGLQFLIQYYNGEERAKGNILERFSAQQFPDLHSELNLSSLELGDSALYFCASSEGLAGSVTQYFGPGTRLTVT.